This TCR beta chain was captured by sequencing in a study of beta chain features in type 1 diabetes. Sorting that relied on CD45RO/CCR7/CD25/CD127/CD95/CD27 yielded CD4+ naive, central memory, regulatory and stem cell-like memory cells. In germline, CDR1 is SGHKS, CDR2 YYEKEE (reference sequence). This CDR3 is built from 15 residues. Trimming removed 5 bases from V and 0 bases from J; junction bases left unmatched: 5. The study reverse transcribed the entire isolated RNA, so it sequenced expressed TCRB transcripts. Data came from immunoSEQ multiplex PCR; TCRdb stores just in-frame clones and leaves some out. The sample yields more than 300,000 clones, 8% seen once.

Input material: central memory CD4+ T cells from blood. The TCR comes from a woman under 30 in good health. V and J are TRBV5-5 and TRBJ1-2, with 9 bases aligning to TRBD1. This chain's CDR3 is CASSRGQGSNYGYTF. The CDR3 DNA reads TGTGCCAGCAGTCGCGGACAGGGGTCTAACTATGGCTACACCTTC.